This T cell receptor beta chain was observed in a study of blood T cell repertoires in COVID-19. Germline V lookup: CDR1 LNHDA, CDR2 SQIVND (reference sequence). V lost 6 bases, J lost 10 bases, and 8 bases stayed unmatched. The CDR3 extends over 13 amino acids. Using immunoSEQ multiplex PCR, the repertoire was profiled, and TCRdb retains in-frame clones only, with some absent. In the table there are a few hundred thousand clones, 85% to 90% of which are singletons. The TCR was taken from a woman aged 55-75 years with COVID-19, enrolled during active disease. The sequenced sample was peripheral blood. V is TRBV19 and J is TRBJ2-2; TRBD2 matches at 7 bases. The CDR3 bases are TGTGCCAGTAGCTTGGGCGGACTAGAGGAGCTGTTTTTT. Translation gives CASSLGGLEELFF.